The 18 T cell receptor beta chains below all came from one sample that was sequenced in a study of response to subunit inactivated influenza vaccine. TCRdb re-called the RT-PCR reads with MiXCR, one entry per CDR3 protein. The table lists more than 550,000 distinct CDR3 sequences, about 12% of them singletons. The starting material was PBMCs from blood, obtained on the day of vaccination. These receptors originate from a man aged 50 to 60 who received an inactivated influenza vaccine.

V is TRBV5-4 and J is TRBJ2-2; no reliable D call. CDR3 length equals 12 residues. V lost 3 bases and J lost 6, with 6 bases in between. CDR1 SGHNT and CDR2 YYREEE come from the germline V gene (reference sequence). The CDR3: CASSYKPGELFF. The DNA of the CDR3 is TGTGCCAGCAGCTACAAACCCGGGGAGCTGTTTTTT.

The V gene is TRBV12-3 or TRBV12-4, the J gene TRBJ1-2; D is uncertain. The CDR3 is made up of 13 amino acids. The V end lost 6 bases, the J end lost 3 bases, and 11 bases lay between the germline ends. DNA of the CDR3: TGTGCCAGCAGATCCGAAGGATACTATGGCTACACCTTC. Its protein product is CASRSEGYYGYTF.

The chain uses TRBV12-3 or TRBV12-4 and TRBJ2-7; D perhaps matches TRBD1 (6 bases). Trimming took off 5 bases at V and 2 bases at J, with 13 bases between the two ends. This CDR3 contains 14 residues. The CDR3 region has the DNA TGTGCCAGCAGTCAAAACAGGGAAACCTACGAGCAGTACTTC. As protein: CASSQNRETYEQYF.

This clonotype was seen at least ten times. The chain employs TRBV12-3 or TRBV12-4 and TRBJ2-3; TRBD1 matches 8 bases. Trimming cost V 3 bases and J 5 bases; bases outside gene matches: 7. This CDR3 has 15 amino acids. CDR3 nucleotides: TGTGCCAGCAGTTTGGGTCAGGGGGCTCAAGATACGCAGTATTTT. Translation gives CASSLGQGAQDTQYF.

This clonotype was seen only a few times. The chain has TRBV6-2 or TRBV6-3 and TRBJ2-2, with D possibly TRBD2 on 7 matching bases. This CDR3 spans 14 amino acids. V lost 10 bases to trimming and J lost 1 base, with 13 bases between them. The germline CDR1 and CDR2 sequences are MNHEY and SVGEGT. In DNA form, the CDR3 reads TGTGCCATCTCCGGGGGGCTGAACACCGGGGAGCTGTTTTTT. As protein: CAISGGLNTGELFF.

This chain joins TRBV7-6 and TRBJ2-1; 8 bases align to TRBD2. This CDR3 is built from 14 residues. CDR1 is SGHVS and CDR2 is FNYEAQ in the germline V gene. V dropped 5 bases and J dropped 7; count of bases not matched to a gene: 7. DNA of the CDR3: TGTGCCAGCAGCCTACGGGGGGGCGAGAATGAGCAGTTCTTC. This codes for CASSLRGGENEQFF.

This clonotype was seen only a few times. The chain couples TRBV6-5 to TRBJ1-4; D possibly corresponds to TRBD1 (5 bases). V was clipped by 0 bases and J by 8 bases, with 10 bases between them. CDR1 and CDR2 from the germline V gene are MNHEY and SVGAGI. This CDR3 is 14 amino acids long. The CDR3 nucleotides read TGTGCCAGCAGTTACTCACAGGCGAAGGAAAAACTGTTTTTT. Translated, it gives CASSYSQAKEKLFF.

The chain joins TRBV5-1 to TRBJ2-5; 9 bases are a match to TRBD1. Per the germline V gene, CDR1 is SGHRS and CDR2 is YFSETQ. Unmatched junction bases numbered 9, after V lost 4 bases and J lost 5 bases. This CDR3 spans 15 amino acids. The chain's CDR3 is CASSGTGTGSETQYF. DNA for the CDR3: TGCGCCAGCAGCGGGACCGGGACAGGGTCGGAGACCCAGTACTTC.

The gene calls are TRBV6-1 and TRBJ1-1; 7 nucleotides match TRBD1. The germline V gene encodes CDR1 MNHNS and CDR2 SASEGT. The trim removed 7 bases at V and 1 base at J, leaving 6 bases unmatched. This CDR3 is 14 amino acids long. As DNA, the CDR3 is TGTGCCAGCAACCAACAGGGGTCGAACACTGAAGCTTTCTTT. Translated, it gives CASNQQGSNTEAFF.

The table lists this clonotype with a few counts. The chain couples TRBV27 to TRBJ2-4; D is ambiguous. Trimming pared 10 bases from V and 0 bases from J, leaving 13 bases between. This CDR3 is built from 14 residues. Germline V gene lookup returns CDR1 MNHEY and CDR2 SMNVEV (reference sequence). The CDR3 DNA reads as TGTGCCACCGAGACACAAATAGCCAAAAACATTCAGTACTTC. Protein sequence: CATETQIAKNIQYF.

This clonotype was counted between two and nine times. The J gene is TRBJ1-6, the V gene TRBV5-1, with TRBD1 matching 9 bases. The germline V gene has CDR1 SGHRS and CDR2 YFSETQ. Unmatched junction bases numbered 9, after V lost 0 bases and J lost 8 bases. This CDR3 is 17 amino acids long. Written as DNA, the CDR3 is TGCGCCAGCAGCTTGGCTACACTGGACAGGGGTTATTCACCCCTCCACTTT. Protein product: CASSLATLDRGYSPLHF. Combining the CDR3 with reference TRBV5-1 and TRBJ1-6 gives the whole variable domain KAGVTQTPRYLIKTRGQQVTLSCSPISGHRSVSWYQQTPGQGLQFLFEYFSETQRNKGNFPGRFSGRQFSNSRSEMNVSTLELGDSALYLCASSLATLDRGYSPLHFGNGTRLTVT.

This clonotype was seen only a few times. For the CDR3, the DNA is TGCGCCAGCAGCCCGGGTGTCGCGGTGAACACTGAAGCTTTCTTT. Translating gives CASSPGVAVNTEAFF. The rearrangement uses TRBV5-1 and TRBJ1-1, with unresolved D. Germline CDR1 SGHRS, CDR2 YFSETQ. V lost 4 bases and J 0 bases, leaving 13 bases between the germline ends. The CDR3 contains 15 residues.

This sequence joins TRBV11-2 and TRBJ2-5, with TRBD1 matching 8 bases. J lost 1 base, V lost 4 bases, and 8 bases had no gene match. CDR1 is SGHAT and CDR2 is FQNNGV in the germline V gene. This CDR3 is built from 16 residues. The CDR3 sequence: CASSSTGQASQETQYF. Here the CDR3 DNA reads TGTGCCAGCAGCTCCACGGGACAGGCCTCCCAAGAGACCCAGTACTTC. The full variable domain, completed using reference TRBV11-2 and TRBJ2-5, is EAGVAQSPRYKIIEKRQSVAFWCNPISGHATLYWYQQILGQGPKLLIQFQNNGVVDDSQLPKDRFSAERLKGVDSTLKIQPAKLEDSAVYLCASSSTGQASQETQYFGPGTRLLVL.

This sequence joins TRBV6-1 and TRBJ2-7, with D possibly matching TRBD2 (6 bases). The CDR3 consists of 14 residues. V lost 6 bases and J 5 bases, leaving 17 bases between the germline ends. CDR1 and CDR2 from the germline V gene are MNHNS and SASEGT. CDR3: CASSPSVSTNEQYF. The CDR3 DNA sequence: TGTGCCAGCAGCCCTAGCGTATCCACTAACGAGCAGTACTTC.

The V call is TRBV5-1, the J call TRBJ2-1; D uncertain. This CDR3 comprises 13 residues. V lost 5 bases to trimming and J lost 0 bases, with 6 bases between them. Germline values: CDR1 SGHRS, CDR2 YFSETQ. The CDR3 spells CASRAASYNEQFF. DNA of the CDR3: TGCGCCAGCAGGGCGGCCTCCTACAATGAGCAGTTCTTC.

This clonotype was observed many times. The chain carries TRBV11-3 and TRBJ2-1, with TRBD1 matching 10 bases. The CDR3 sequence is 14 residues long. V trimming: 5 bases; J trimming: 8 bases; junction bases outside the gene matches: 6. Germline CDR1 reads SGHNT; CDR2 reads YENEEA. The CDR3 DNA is TGTGCCAGCAGCCGCGGGACAGGGGCCCATGAGCAGTTCTTC. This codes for CASSRGTGAHEQFF.

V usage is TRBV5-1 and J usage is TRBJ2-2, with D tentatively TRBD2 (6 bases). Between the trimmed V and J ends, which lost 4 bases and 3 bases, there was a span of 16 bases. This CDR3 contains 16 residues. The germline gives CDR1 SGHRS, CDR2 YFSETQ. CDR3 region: CASSPGLRTYTGELFF. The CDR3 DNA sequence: TGCGCCAGCAGCCCGGGACTCCGGACGTACACCGGGGAGCTGTTTTTT.

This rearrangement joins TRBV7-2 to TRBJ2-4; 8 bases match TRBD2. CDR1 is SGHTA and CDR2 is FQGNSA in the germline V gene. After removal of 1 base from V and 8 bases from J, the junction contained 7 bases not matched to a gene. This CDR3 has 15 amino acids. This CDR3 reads CASSLVQAGGDIQYF. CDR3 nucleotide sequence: TGTGCCAGCAGCTTAGTTCAGGCCGGGGGGGACATTCAGTACTTC.